These 23 T cell receptor beta chains were sequenced from one sample in a study of T cells in Graves' hyperthyroidism and ophthalmopathy. RNA transcripts served as the template for amplifying TCR beta CDR3 regions. First-round RT-PCR targeting the TCR CDR3 was performed with the HTBI primer set. One entry per CDR3 protein results from TCRdb running MiXCR on the multiplex PCR reads. The sample records over 350,000 distinct CDR3 sequences, about 15% being singletons. Specimen: blood. These receptors were collected from a man younger than 30 with Graves' ophthalmopathy.

V and J are TRBV19 and TRBJ2-7, with 7 bases lining up with TRBD1. This CDR3 region has 13 residues. The germline V gene has CDR1 LNHDA and CDR2 SQIVND (reference sequence). The J segment lost 4 bases and the V segment lost 4 bases, leaving 4 bases of the junction unmatched. In DNA form, the CDR3 reads TGTGCCAGTAGTACCACACAGGGGTACGAGCAGTACTTC. The encoded protein is CASSTTQGYEQYF.

Ten or more counts support this clonotype. The chain employs TRBV5-5 and TRBJ2-7; TRBD1 matches 10 bases. J lost 0 bases, V lost 4 bases, and 10 bases had no gene match. Per the germline V gene, CDR1 is SGHKS and CDR2 is YYEKEE (reference sequence). There are 17 residues in the CDR3. CDR3 DNA sequence: TGTGCCAGCAGCCCTGCTCCGGGACAGGGGAACTCCTACGAGCAGTACTTC. Protein sequence: CASSPAPGQGNSYEQYF. Together with reference TRBV5-5 and TRBJ2-7, the CDR3 gives the full variable domain: DAGVTQSPTHLIKTRGQQVTLRCSPISGHKSVSWYQQVLGQGPQFIFQYYEKEERGRGNFPDRFSARQFPNYSSELNVNALLLGDSALYLCASSPAPGQGNSYEQYFGPGTRLTVT.

This clonotype was observed many times. The chain is built from TRBV7-2 and TRBJ2-5; D is uncertain. The germline CDR1 and CDR2 sequences are SGHTA and FQGNSA. Trimming stripped 5 bases from V and 4 bases from J, with 14 bases between. The CDR3 consists of 14 residues. CDR3 sequence (DNA): TGTGCCAGCAGCCTCAGATCAGTGAGAGAGACCCAGTACTTC. Its translation: CASSLRSVRETQYF.

This clonotype appeared many times. The V and J genes are TRBV15 and TRBJ2-1; the match to TRBD2 covers 7 bases. Trimming cost V 0 bases and J 3 bases; bases outside gene matches: 17. The CDR3 spans 20 residues. CDR1 and CDR2 (germline): LNHNV, YYDKDF (reference sequence). The DNA of the CDR3 is TGTGCCACCAGCAGAGATCGCCTGGGGGACTGGCGGGGGAACTACAATGAGCAGTTCTTC. Encoded protein: CATSRDRLGDWRGNYNEQFF.

V gene TRBV11-2 combines with J gene TRBJ1-5; 10 bases fit TRBD1. V lost 5 bases, J lost 6 bases, and 7 bases stayed unmatched. CDR3 length equals 15 residues. From germline, CDR1 is SGHAT and CDR2 FQNNGV. Here the CDR3 DNA reads TGTGCCAGCAGCCCGACAGGGGGCATAGGTCAGCCCCAGCATTTT. Translating gives CASSPTGGIGQPQHF.

The CDR3 sequence is CASSPGAANEQFF. CDR3 DNA: TGTGCCAGCAGCCCGGGGGCAGCGAATGAGCAGTTCTTC. This rearrangement joins TRBV7-8 to TRBJ2-1; D may be TRBD1 or TRBD2 (6 bases each). The V and J ends lost 5 bases and 7 bases respectively, with 12 bases between them. CDR1 SGHVS and CDR2 FQNEAQ come from the germline V gene. The CDR3 runs to 13 residues.

This clonotype was detected only a few times. A much bigger clone sits one base away, suggesting this may be a read error. The chain links TRBV28 to TRBJ1-5; D is unresolved. Germline V CDR1 and CDR2: MDHEN, SYDVKM. The CDR3 loop spans 16 amino acids. In DNA form, the CDR3 reads TGTGCCGGCAGTTTATCTAGAGGGATGAGGAATCAGCCCCAGCATTTT. It specifies CAGSLSRGMRNQPQHF.

This clonotype was counted between two and nine times. The rearrangement uses TRBV19 and TRBJ2-5, with D possibly being TRBD2 (5 bases). CDR1 is LNHDA and CDR2 is SQIVND in the germline V gene (reference sequence). The CDR3 contains 16 residues. V was cut by 1 base and J by 1 base, with 13 bases left in between. The DNA for the CDR3 is TGTGCCAGTAGTATAGTCAAGGAGGACGCCCAAGAGACCCAGTACTTC. It yields the protein CASSIVKEDAQETQYF.

This clonotype was seen many times. The chain carries TRBV5-1 and TRBJ1-1; TRBD1 matches at 12 bases. This CDR3 comprises 17 residues. In germline, CDR1 is SGHRS, CDR2 YFSETQ. The trim removed 0 bases at V and 6 bases at J, leaving 9 bases unmatched. The CDR3 region has the DNA TGCGCCAGCAGCTTGGTTCCGGGACAGGGGGCGTCGGCTGAAGCTTTCTTT. It translates to CASSLVPGQGASAEAFF.

Only a few counts were recorded for this clonotype. This chain uses TRBV29-1 with TRBJ1-3; D not resolved. This CDR3 has 13 amino acids. Germline V gives CDR1 SQVTM, CDR2 ANQGSEA. V lost 6 bases to trimming and J lost 4 bases, with 13 bases between them. In DNA, the CDR3 is TGCAGCGTGCAGCGAGATTCCGGAAACACCATATATTTT. Protein product: CSVQRDSGNTIYF.

This clonotype has at least ten counts. V usage is TRBV12-3 or TRBV12-4 and J usage is TRBJ2-7, with D possibly being TRBD1 or TRBD2 (5 bases each). The V end was cut by 6 bases, the J end by 0 bases, with 15 bases between. This CDR3 has 15 amino acids. For the CDR3, the DNA is TGTGCCAGCAGCACCGGGACGGCGGTCTCCTACGAGCAGTACTTC. The encoded protein is CASSTGTAVSYEQYF.

The chain carries TRBV2 and TRBJ2-5, with 16 bases lining up with TRBD2. There are 16 residues in the CDR3. The trim removed 6 bases at V and 5 bases at J, leaving 6 bases unmatched. CDR1 SNHLY and CDR2 FYNNEI come from the germline V gene. CDR3 sequence (DNA): TGTGCCAGCAGCCCCGGGACTAGCGGGGGGGGGGAGACCCAGTACTTC. Protein product: CASSPGTSGGGETQYF.

This clonotype was recorded at least ten times. The rearrangement joins TRBV18 to TRBJ2-1; D not resolved. V lost 3 bases, J lost 0 bases, and 12 bases lay in between. The CDR3 extends over 16 amino acids. Germline V lookup: CDR1 KGHSH, CDR2 LQKENI. CDR3 DNA sequence: TGTGCCAGCTCACCGGCAGCCCTCAGCTCCTACAATGAGCAGTTCTTC. Its translation is CASSPAALSSYNEQFF.

This clonotype was counted once. The DNA for the CDR3 is TGCAGTGCTAGAGATCCGCTAGCGGGACGGGATGAGCAGTTCTTC. Translated, it gives CSARDPLAGRDEQFF. J is TRBJ2-1 and V is TRBV20-1, with TRBD2 matching over 9 bases. Germline loops: CDR1 DFQATT, CDR2 SNEGSKA (reference sequence). This CDR3 region has 15 residues. The V segment lost 0 bases and the J segment 8 bases; nucleotides outside the gene matches: 8.

The CDR3 DNA follows: TGTGCCAGTAGTATCAGCAATTTCTACGAGCAGTACTTC. Amino acid sequence: CASSISNFYEQYF. The chain has TRBV19 and TRBJ2-7; D unclear. V lost 3 bases and J lost 3, with 9 bases in between. From germline, CDR1 is LNHDA and CDR2 SQIVND (reference sequence). The CDR3 is 13 residues long.

This clonotype came up many times. This rearrangement joins TRBV20-1 to TRBJ2-1, with D possibly TRBD2 on 6 matching bases. The germline V gene has CDR1 DFQATT and CDR2 SNEGSKA (reference sequence). With 0 bases removed from V and 3 bases from J, the gap between germline ends came to 30 bases. The length of the CDR3 is 21 residues. In DNA, the CDR3 is TGCAGTGCTAGAGATCGACACCGGGACTCGAACCCCTCGGAGGTCTACAATGAGCAGTTCTTC. Translated: CSARDRHRDSNPSEVYNEQFF.

This clonotype was recorded at least ten times. This chain joins TRBV12-3 or TRBV12-4 and TRBJ1-1; D remains unclear. With 6 bases removed from V and 1 base from J, the gap between germline ends came to 6 bases. The CDR3 is 12 amino acids. The CDR3 spells CASRHRNTEAFF. The CDR3 bases are TGTGCCAGCAGGCACAGGAACACTGAAGCTTTCTTT.

On this clonotype: Being one base from a much bigger clone, this may be a read error. The V call is TRBV3-1, the J call TRBJ2-7; D is perhaps TRBD1 (6 bases). The CDR3 length is 15 residues. The germline CDR1 and CDR2 sequences are LGHDT and YNNKEL (reference sequence). CDR3 protein: CASSQVGGASYGQYF. In nucleotides, the CDR3 is TGTGCCAGCAGCCAAGTAGGGGGTGCGTCCTACGGGCAGTACTTC.

The V and J genes are TRBV7-9 and TRBJ1-2, with unresolved D. Per the germline V gene, CDR1 is SEHNR and CDR2 is FQNEAQ (reference sequence). V shed 4 bases and J shed 3 bases, with 3 bases lying between them. The CDR3 runs 11 residues. The CDR3 region is CASSWDYGYTF. CDR3 sequence (DNA): TGTGCCAGCAGCTGGGACTATGGCTACACCTTC.

The chain is built from TRBV7-9 and TRBJ2-3; TRBD2 matches at 12 bases. Germline lookup yields CDR1 SEHNR and CDR2 FQNEAQ (reference sequence). The CDR3 runs 16 residues. V lost 6 bases, J lost 4 bases, and 8 bases stayed unmatched. CDR3 bases: TGTGCCAGCAGTTCAAGACTAGCGGGAGCCCCAGATACGCAGTATTTT. Amino acid sequence: CASSSRLAGAPDTQYF.

This clonotype was seen at least ten times. This sequence joins TRBV11-2 and TRBJ2-3, with D possibly being TRBD1 or TRBD2 (5 bases each). From germline, CDR1 is SGHAT and CDR2 FQNNGV. V lost 6 bases, J lost 1 base, and 5 bases lay in between. CDR3 length equals 12 residues. The CDR3 DNA reads TGTGCCAGCAGGGGGGGCACAGATACGCAGTATTTT. Amino acid sequence: CASRGGTDTQYF.

This clonotype was counted at least ten times. V is TRBV20-1 and J is TRBJ2-2, with 13 bases aligning to TRBD2. CDR3 length: 18 residues. Germline CDR1 DFQATT, CDR2 SNEGSKA (reference sequence). V was clipped by 0 bases and J by 2 bases; unmatched bases: 6. DNA of the CDR3: TGCAGTGCTAGAGATAGGACTAGCGGGAGCCTTAACACCGGGGAGCTGTTTTTT. Its translation: CSARDRTSGSLNTGELFF.

The V call is TRBV6-1, the J call TRBJ2-4; 9 bases are shared with TRBD1. The V segment lost 8 bases and the J segment 4 bases; nucleotides outside the gene matches: 6. The CDR3 totals 14 residues. Per the germline V gene, CDR1 is MNHNS and CDR2 is SASEGT. This CDR3 reads CASRGQGSKNIQYF. The CDR3 DNA sequence: TGTGCCAGCCGGGGACAGGGCTCAAAAAACATTCAGTACTTC.